What follows describes a single T cell receptor (beta chain). Patients with a history of autoimmune disease or on systemic immunosuppression were excluded. Sequencing was performed with immunoSEQ multiplex PCR; in TCRdb, only in-frame clones are kept and a portion is missing. Of 70,000 to 75,000 clones in the sample, 85% were seen once. The sample originates from a study of OX40 agonist ivuxolimab in advanced cancers. About the study: Patients received ivuxolimab, an agonistic anti-OX40 (CD134) antibody. At doses from 0.01 to 10 mg/kg, patients were given intravenous ivuxolimab every 2 weeks. Averaging roughly 60 years in age, with a range of about 20 to 90, the cohort was around 85% male.

The sequences come from CD4+ or CD8+ T cells sorted from blood, collected in a trial of the OX40 agonist ivuxolimab. The clonotype comes from an adult with an advanced solid tumor such as melanoma, head and neck, liver or kidney cancer.

This chain's CDR3 is CASSTGETEQFF. Here the CDR3 DNA reads TGTGCCAGCAGCACAGGGGAGACTGAGCAGTTCTTC. The gene calls are TRBV5-8 and TRBJ2-1; 7 nucleotides align to TRBD1. CDR3 length equals 12 residues. The V segment lost 4 bases and the J segment 9 bases; nucleotides outside the gene matches: 4. Germline CDR1 is SGHTS and CDR2 is YDEGEE.